Below are 5 T cell receptor beta chains sequenced from a single sample in a study of blood T cell repertoires in COVID-19. The protocol was immunoSEQ multiplex PCR, while the TCRdb copy is restricted to in-frame clones and leaves out a portion. The repertoire includes about 200,000 clones, approximately 82% of them detected once, and around 16% sits in the top ten. Sequencing used PBMCs or T cells enriched from blood (not recorded which). All receptors come from a man aged 35 to 55 who had recovered from COVID-19.

V gene TRBV7-6 combines with J gene TRBJ2-5; the match to TRBD2 covers 7 bases. The CDR3 is 17 amino acids. Per germline, CDR1 SGHVS and CDR2 FNYEAQ. The V gene end was trimmed by 5 bases and the J gene end by 2 bases; junction bases not matched to a gene: 14. CDR3 sequence: CASSPETSLRKQETQYF. As DNA, the CDR3 is TGTGCCAGCAGCCCGGAGACTAGCCTGCGAAAACAAGAGACCCAGTACTTC. Full variable domain (outside the CDR3, taken from reference TRBV7-6 and TRBJ2-5): GAGVSQSPRYKVTKRGQDVALRCDPISGHVSLYWYRQALGQGPEFLTYFNYEAQQDKSGLPNDRFSAERPEGSISTLTIQRTEQRDSAMYRCASSPETSLRKQETQYFGPGTRLLVL.

The rearrangement joins TRBV2 to TRBJ2-7; the match to TRBD1 covers 7 bases. Germline loops: CDR1 SNHLY, CDR2 FYNNEI. The length of the CDR3 is 13 residues. The junction had 4 bases not matched to a gene; V was cut back by 4 bases and J by 4 bases. This CDR3 is CASSGETGYEQYF. In nucleotides, the CDR3 is TGTGCCAGCAGTGGAGAGACAGGGTACGAGCAGTACTTC.

J is TRBJ1-2 and V is TRBV28, with TRBD1 matching over 9 bases. The CDR3 runs 12 residues. The germline V gene has CDR1 MDHEN and CDR2 SYDVKM. V was pared by 5 bases and J by 8 bases, with 3 bases of the junction left unmatched. The CDR3 protein is CASSDRGGGYTF. CDR3 in DNA: TGTGCCAGCAGTGACAGGGGGGGCGGCTACACCTTC.

This clone showed up just a few times. This chain joins TRBV5-1 and TRBJ2-1, with D maybe TRBD1 (5 bases). Per the germline V gene, CDR1 is SGHRS and CDR2 is YFSETQ. V was clipped by 4 bases and J by 8 bases, with 19 bases between them. The CDR3 totals 15 residues. The CDR3 region is CASSVRVRDWDEQFF. The CDR3, as DNA: TGCGCCAGCAGCGTCAGGGTAAGGGATTGGGATGAGCAGTTCTTC.

The table lists this clone with a few counts. The genes are TRBV27 and TRBJ2-3; 8 nucleotides align to TRBD2. The germline V gene has CDR1 MNHEY and CDR2 SMNVEV (reference sequence). Trimming removed 7 bases from V and 6 bases from J; junction bases left unmatched: 9. CDR3 length: 14 residues. Here the CDR3 reads CASIASGGADTQYF. The CDR3 DNA is TGTGCCAGCATCGCCAGCGGGGGTGCGGATACGCAGTATTTT.